A single TCR beta chain is shown here with its context. Vbeta (60) and Jbeta (13) primers were used in the PCR. Repertoires were generated with immunoSEQ multiplex PCR, while TCRdb's copy carries only in-frame clones and drops some. Its table lists tens of thousands of clones. The data are from a study of cytomegalovirus exposure and HLA in healthy donors. This sequence originates from a middle-aged woman in good health and CMV-seropositive. The sequenced sample was PBMCs.

Written as DNA, the CDR3 is TGCGCCAGCAGCTCCGCGGTAACAGGGTTGGAGGGCTACACCTTC. Translating it yields CASSSAVTGLEGYTF. This chain connects TRBV5-1 to TRBJ1-2; maybe TRBD1 (6 bases). Germline V gene sequence: CDR1 SGHRS, CDR2 YFSETQ. This CDR3 is built from 15 residues. V dropped 3 bases and J dropped 8 bases, with 20 bases sitting between them. The full variable domain, in which reference TRBV5-1 and TRBJ1-2 provide the parts outside the CDR3, is KAGVTQTPRYLIKTRGQQVTLSCSPISGHRSVSWYQQTPGQGLQFLFEYFSETQRNKGNFPGRFSGRQFSNSRSEMNVSTLELGDSALYLCASSSAVTGLEGYTFGSGTRLTVV.